A single T cell receptor beta chain is shown here with its context. This may arise from a read error, as a much more abundant clone is one base away. The data were obtained in a study of tumor and adjacent non-tumor tissue in lung cancer. This sample's RNA came from whole unsorted tissue. The normal lung tissue was taken more than 3 cm from the tumor edge. Three rounds of nested PCR, following a modified ARM-PCR protocol, produced the TCRbeta library. TCRdb re-analysed the multiplex PCR reads in MiXCR, keeping a single row per CDR3 protein. The repertoire holds 75,000 to 80,000 distinct CDR3 sequences, with around 76% as singletons. CDR1 MNHNY and CDR2 SVGAGI come from the germline V gene (reference sequence). The CDR3 has 14 amino acids.

The sample comprised distant non-tumor lung tissue. The rearrangement links TRBV6-6 to TRBJ1-6; D not resolved. This TCR was sampled from a man aged 65 to 85 with non-small cell lung cancer. CDR3 sequence: CATSSSSYNSPLHF. CDR3 DNA: TGTGCCACCAGTTCGAGCTCCTATAATTCACCCCTCCACTTT.